This TCR beta chain was sequenced for a study of blood T cell repertoires in COVID-19. Across the whole study: Researchers got acute and convalescent COVID-19 samples from the United States, Italy and Spain. T cells, B-cell-depleted T cells, or PBMCs supplied cDNA or gDNA.

Method: immunoSEQ multiplex PCR; TCRdb's copy keeps in-frame clones and lacks some. The sample includes roughly 200,000 clones, about 81% of them seen just once. A Seattle source enrolled patients during active infection and followed them longitudinally. This CDR3 has 13 amino acids. V trimming: 8 bases; J trimming: 3 bases; junction bases outside the gene matches: 2. Per the germline V gene, CDR1 is WSHSY and CDR2 is SAAADI. The sequenced material came from peripheral blood. This chain connects TRBV10-2 to TRBJ2-4; 9 nucleotides agree with TRBD1. The receptor was isolated from a woman in her sixties or seventies with COVID-19, enrolled during active disease. CDR3 sequence (DNA): TGCGCCAGCCGACAGGGGGTCAAAAACATTCAGTACTTC. Its protein product is CASRQGVKNIQYF.